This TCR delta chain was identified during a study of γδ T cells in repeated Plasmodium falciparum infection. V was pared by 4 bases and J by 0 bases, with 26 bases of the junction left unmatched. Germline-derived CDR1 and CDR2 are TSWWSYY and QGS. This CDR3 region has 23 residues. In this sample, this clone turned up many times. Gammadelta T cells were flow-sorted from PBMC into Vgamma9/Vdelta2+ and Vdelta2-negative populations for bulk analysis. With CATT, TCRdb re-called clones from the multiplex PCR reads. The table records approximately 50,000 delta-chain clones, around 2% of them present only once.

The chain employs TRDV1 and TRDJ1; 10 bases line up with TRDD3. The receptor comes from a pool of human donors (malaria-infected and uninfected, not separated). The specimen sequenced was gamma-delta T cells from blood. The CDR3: CALGGSSCRERAWGIPDTDKLIF. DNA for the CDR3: TGTGCTCTTGGGGGATCTTCTTGTAGAGAACGTGCTTGGGGGATACCGGACACCGATAAACTCATCTTT.